The 24 T cell receptor beta chains in this list originate from one sample, sequenced in a study of blood T cell repertoires in COVID-19. Clones were read by immunoSEQ multiplex PCR, and TCRdb kept only the in-frame ones, dropping some. The data show approximately 67,000 clones, about 90% seen once. Sequencing was performed on peripheral blood. The receptors stem from a human donor in a cohort sampled during active COVID-19.

V and J are TRBV27 and TRBJ2-1, with D perhaps TRBD2 (6 bases). V lost 7 bases and J 8 bases, leaving 15 bases between the germline ends. The germline gives CDR1 MNHEY, CDR2 SMNVEV (reference sequence). The CDR3 totals 13 residues. CDR3: CASIGGIGDEQFF. The CDR3 coding sequence is TGTGCCAGCATCGGCGGGATCGGGGATGAGCAGTTCTTC.

The J gene is TRBJ2-1, the V gene TRBV19, with TRBD2 matching 8 bases. The CDR3 contains 13 residues. V shed 8 bases and J 4 bases; nucleotides not matched to a gene: 4. Germline V CDR1 and CDR2: LNHDA, SQIVND (reference sequence). The CDR3 region has the DNA TGTGCCAGTCGGGGGGGGCTTTACAATGAGCAGTTCTTC. The encoded protein is CASRGGLYNEQFF.

Concerning this clone: No conserved phenylalanine or tryptophan ends this CDR3, so it is likely a read error. The DNA is left out, because the CDR3 cannot be placed on it with certainty; the CDR3 is given as TCRdb lists it. CDR3 residues: CASSSSREGSPWP. The chain joins TRBV7-2 to TRBJ2-7; the table's D call, TRBD2, has no DNA check behind it. CDR1 and CDR2 (germline): SGHTA, FQGNSA. The CDR3 is 13 residues long, ends included.

The CDR3 DNA follows: TGTGCCAGCAGTTACTCGGAGGGGTCCTACGAGCAGTACTTC. Its translation: CASSYSEGSYEQYF. The rearrangement joins TRBV6-5 to TRBJ2-7, with TRBD2 as a possible D gene (6 bases). Germline lookup yields CDR1 MNHEY and CDR2 SVGAGI. The V and J ends lost 0 bases and 1 base respectively, with 7 bases between them. CDR3 length: 14 amino acids.

This clone was seen repeatedly, ten times or more. The germline gene is not matched at one end of the junction; a read error may be the cause. The chain links TRBV19 to TRBJ2-5; no clear D. The CDR3 runs to 15 residues. CDR1 is LNHDA, CDR2 SQIVND, per germline (reference sequence). CDR3 amino acids: CASSINAGSQGTQYF. The CDR3 DNA reads as TGTGCCAGTAGTATAAATGCAGGCAGCCAAGGGACCCAGTACTTC.

V is TRBV30 and J is TRBJ2-1; possibly TRBD2 for D (5 bases). The CDR3 extends over 11 amino acids. Germline lookup yields CDR1 GTSNPN and CDR2 SVGIG (reference sequence). Trimming cost V 0 bases and J 15 bases, with 12 bases left between them. Written as DNA, the CDR3 is TGTGCCTGGAGTGTTACCCGGGAACGGTTCTTC. Translating gives CAWSVTRERFF.

The chain recombines TRBV27 with TRBJ1-1; D gene ambiguous. V was pared by 3 bases and J by 2 bases, with 16 bases between. The germline gives CDR1 MNHEY, CDR2 SMNVEV (reference sequence). CDR3 length: 16 residues. The DNA of the CDR3 is TGTGCCAGCAGTTTTGGCCGTTTTACACGCAACACTGAAGCTTTCTTT. This encodes CASSFGRFTRNTEAFF.

The rearrangement uses TRBV5-1 and TRBJ2-7, with a tentative D call TRBD2 (6 bases). Germline V gene lookup returns CDR1 SGHRS and CDR2 YFSETQ. This CDR3 spans 14 amino acids. The V and J ends lost 3 bases and 0 bases respectively, with 10 bases between them. The CDR3 nucleotides read TGCGCCAGCAGCTCCGGGACTGCCTCCTACGAGCAGTACTTC. It is translated as CASSSGTASYEQYF.

This chain uses TRBV28 with TRBJ1-5; D not certain. The CDR3 sequence is 14 residues long. V lost 7 bases to trimming and J lost 3 bases, with 13 bases between them. Per germline, CDR1 MDHEN and CDR2 SYDVKM. For the CDR3, the DNA is TGTGCCAGCACCTCCGACGGGGTCAATCAGCCCCAGCATTTT. It codes for CASTSDGVNQPQHF.

To note about this clone: The same CDR3 can be traced to other DNA sequences in this sample. The chain is built from TRBV4-3 and TRBJ1-2; unclear D gene. Per the germline V gene, CDR1 is LGHNA and CDR2 is YSLEER. The CDR3 loop spans 15 amino acids. V shed 2 bases and J shed 5 bases, with 15 bases lying between them. In DNA form, the CDR3 reads TGCGCCAGCAGCCAAAGGTCAACCGGAGGGTATGGCTACACCTTC. As protein: CASSQRSTGGYGYTF.

The V and J genes are TRBV6-5 and TRBJ1-2, with a weak D call TRBD1 (5 bases). Trimming pared 7 bases from V and 4 bases from J, leaving 19 bases between. CDR1 MNHEY and CDR2 SVGAGI come from the germline V gene. This CDR3 contains 15 residues. CDR3 amino acids: CASTDTAGGAYGYTF. CDR3 nucleotide sequence: TGTGCCAGCACCGACACGGCGGGGGGTGCCTATGGCTACACCTTC.

The V gene is TRBV9, the J gene TRBJ2-2; possibly TRBD2 for D (5 bases). This CDR3 comprises 21 residues. From germline, CDR1 is SGDLS and CDR2 YYNGEE. The ends were cut back, 0 bases at V and 3 bases at J, with 27 bases in the middle. CDR3 nucleotide sequence: TGTGCCAGCAGCGTAGCGGGTGTGGCTAGCCGCCATGGTATGGACACCGGGGAGCTGTTTTTT. This gives the protein CASSVAGVASRHGMDTGELFF.

The rearrangement uses TRBV10-1 and TRBJ1-3, with 7 bases aligning to TRBD1. Germline CDR1 is WNHNN and CDR2 is SYGVQD (reference sequence). The CDR3 consists of 15 residues. After removal of 3 bases from V and 4 bases from J, the junction contained 6 bases not matched to a gene. CDR3 nucleotide sequence: TGCGCCAGCAGTGACCCAGGGACAGCCGGAAACACCATATATTTT. It translates to CASSDPGTAGNTIYF.

The chain combines TRBV30 with TRBJ2-7; 9 bases are shared with TRBD1. The germline V gene has CDR1 GTSNPN and CDR2 SVGIG (reference sequence). After removal of 3 bases from V and 2 bases from J, the junction contained 8 bases not matched to a gene. This CDR3 has 15 amino acids. CDR3 sequence (DNA): TGTGCCTGGAGCACCGGGACAGGGACAACCTACGAGCAGTACTTC. Amino acids: CAWSTGTGTTYEQYF.

The chain couples TRBV5-1 to TRBJ1-1; possible D gene TRBD1, 6 bases. Trimming took off 3 bases at V and 7 bases at J, with 19 bases between the two ends. Germline V gene data show CDR1 as SGHRS and CDR2 as YFSETQ. The CDR3 runs 15 residues. The chain's CDR3 is CASSSDGTLGREAFF. Here the CDR3 DNA reads TGCGCCAGCAGCTCGGACGGGACATTGGGGCGTGAAGCTTTCTTT.

This chain joins TRBV24-1 and TRBJ1-2; D is possibly TRBD1 (5 bases). In germline, CDR1 is KGHDR, CDR2 SFDVKD. This CDR3 is built from 11 residues. Trimming pared 11 bases from V and 5 bases from J, leaving 11 bases between. CDR3 coding DNA: TGTGCCAAAGTGAGACAGTATGGCTACACCTTC. Amino acid sequence: CAKVRQYGYTF.

The V call is TRBV2, the J call TRBJ2-1; weak D call: TRBD2 (7 bases). The germline gives CDR1 SNHLY, CDR2 FYNNEI. This CDR3 has 16 residues. Deletions cut 4 bases from V and 0 bases from J, with 13 bases between. The CDR3 is CASSVVGGLSYNEQFF. The CDR3 DNA is TGTGCCAGCAGTGTTGTGGGGGGGCTCTCCTACAATGAGCAGTTCTTC.

In this sample, this clone turned up once. The gene calls are TRBV15 and TRBJ2-6; D is perhaps TRBD1 (6 bases). This CDR3 is 19 amino acids long. CDR1 and CDR2 (germline): LNHNV, YYDKDF (reference sequence). With 2 bases removed from V and 0 bases from J, the gap between germline ends came to 17 bases. CDR3 sequence: CATSRYGGGGGSGANVLTF. CDR3 DNA sequence: TGTGCCACCAGCAGATATGGGGGTGGGGGCGGCTCTGGGGCCAACGTCCTGACTTTC.

This chain uses TRBV5-1 with TRBJ1-2; possible D gene TRBD1, 6 bases. The ends were cut back, 4 bases at V and 0 bases at J, with 28 bases in the middle. CDR3 length: 20 amino acids. From germline, CDR1 is SGHRS and CDR2 YFSETQ. CDR3: CASSRATGSTAQRANYGYTF. The CDR3 nucleotides are TGCGCCAGCAGCCGAGCTACAGGGAGTACAGCCCAAAGAGCTAACTATGGCTACACCTTC.

V gene TRBV4-3 combines with J gene TRBJ2-5; D might be TRBD1 (6 bases). The CDR3 is 16 residues long. Per germline, CDR1 LGHNA and CDR2 YSLEER. V lost 4 bases and J 5 bases, leaving 20 bases between the germline ends. The CDR3 sequence: CASSPKGGGGRETQYF. CDR3 sequence (DNA): TGCGCCAGCAGCCCTAAAGGGGGTGGGGGACGGGAGACCCAGTACTTC.

The chain has TRBV9 and TRBJ2-3, with D possibly TRBD1 on 6 matching bases. Trimming stripped 4 bases from V and 0 bases from J, with 18 bases between. Germline V CDR1 and CDR2: SGDLS, YYNGEE. The CDR3 has 17 amino acids. CDR3 in amino acids: CASSSRTGGLSTDTQYF. CDR3 DNA: TGTGCCAGCAGCTCCCGGACTGGGGGCCTAAGCACAGATACGCAGTATTTT. Full variable domain (remainder filled in from reference TRBV9 and TRBJ2-3): DSGVTQTPKHLITATGQRVTLRCSPRSGDLSVYWYQQSLDQGLQFLIQYYNGEERAKGNILERFSAQQFPDLHSELNLSSLELGDSALYFCASSSRTGGLSTDTQYFGPGTRLTVL.

The chain combines TRBV21-1 with TRBJ2-1; the table gives TRBD2 as D, unverified against the DNA. TRBV21-1 is marked as a pseudogene. This CDR3 has 13 amino acids. CDR3 bases: TGTGCCAGCGGGGGGGCGATGTACAATGAGCAGTTCTTC. Its protein is CASGGAMYNEQFF.

This sequence joins TRBV5-8 and TRBJ2-2, with 7 nucleotides matching TRBD2. Germline CDR1 and CDR2: SGHTS and YDEGEE. This CDR3 region has 15 residues. V shed 7 bases and J 2 bases; nucleotides not matched to a gene: 8. The CDR3 sequence: CASARDYINTGELFF. DNA of the CDR3: TGTGCCAGCGCCCGGGACTACATAAACACCGGGGAGCTGTTTTTT.

The CDR3 sequence is CASSRLDRGNSPLHF. Here the CDR3 DNA reads TGTGCCAGCAGCAGATTAGACAGGGGGAATTCACCCCTCCACTTT. The V and J genes are TRBV9 and TRBJ1-6, with 9 nucleotides matching TRBD1. The CDR3 sequence is 15 residues long. Germline trimming cut 4 bases from V and 7 bases from J; bases unmatched to any gene: 6. CDR1 SGDLS and CDR2 YYNGEE come from the germline V gene.